These 7 T cell receptor beta chains were all obtained from the same sample, sequenced in a study of shared clonotypes between healthy human individuals. TCRdb's table, derived via immunoSEQ multiplex PCR, lists solely in-frame clones and lacks some. The sample consists of over 2 million clones, roughly 94% of them appearing once. The sample consisted of naive CD4+ T cells sorted from blood. Specified subset: CD45RA+ positively selected. These TCRs come from a man aged 18 to 29 in good health.

V is TRBV5-4 and J is TRBJ2-2; 8 nucleotides agree with TRBD1. This CDR3 has 17 amino acids. The germline gives CDR1 SGHNT, CDR2 YYREEE (reference sequence). V lost 4 bases, J lost 5 bases, and 13 bases stayed unmatched. The CDR3 bases are TGTGCCAGCAGCCAGGGCCAGGGGGCAGGCGTTACCGGGGAGCTGTTTTTT. This translates into CASSQGQGAGVTGELFF.

This chain links TRBV18 with TRBJ2-2, with TRBD1 as a possible D gene (5 bases). The length of the CDR3 is 15 residues. V was shortened by 1 base and J by 1 base, with 7 bases between the two germline ends. Germline assignment: CDR1 KGHSH and CDR2 LQKENI. In DNA form, the CDR3 reads TGTGCCAGCTCACCACTCGGACAGAACACCGGGGAGCTGTTTTTT. Protein sequence: CASSPLGQNTGELFF.

This clone was observed a single time. The V gene is TRBV11-2, the J gene TRBJ1-2, with D uncertain. Trimming took off 3 bases at V and 7 bases at J, with 9 bases between the two ends. CDR3 length: 12 amino acids. Germline V gene data show CDR1 as SGHAT and CDR2 as FQNNGV. In DNA form, the CDR3 reads TGTGCCAGCAGCTTCACCCGCGGTGGCTACACCTTC. Translated, it gives CASSFTRGGYTF.

The chain couples TRBV7-6 to TRBJ2-5; a weak D match, TRBD1 (5 bases). Germline V lookup: CDR1 SGHVS, CDR2 FNYEAQ. The CDR3 sequence is 13 residues long. V lost 10 bases and J lost 3, with 15 bases in between. The CDR3 sequence is CATGRGKEETQYF. CDR3 bases: TGTGCCACCGGTAGGGGTAAGGAAGAGACCCAGTACTTC. The full variable domain, rest sourced from reference TRBV7-6 and TRBJ2-5, is GAGVSQSPRYKVTKRGQDVALRCDPISGHVSLYWYRQALGQGPEFLTYFNYEAQQDKSGLPNDRFSAERPEGSISTLTIQRTEQRDSAMYRCATGRGKEETQYFGPGTRLLVL.

The CDR3 loop is CASSTRLLAGTNEQFF. CDR3 sequence (DNA): TGTGCCAGCAGCACTAGGCTCCTAGCGGGAACAAATGAGCAGTTCTTC. The chain couples TRBV14 to TRBJ2-1; 9 bases align to TRBD2. V shed 5 bases and J 7 bases; nucleotides not matched to a gene: 12. Germline V gives CDR1 SGHDN, CDR2 FVKESK. The CDR3 length is 16 residues. The variable domain in full, completed from reference TRBV14 and TRBJ2-1, reads EAGVTQFPSHSVIEKGQTVTLRCDPISGHDNLYWYRRVMGKEIKFLLHFVKESKQDESGMPNNRFLAERTGGTYSTLKVQPAELEDSGVYFCASSTRLLAGTNEQFFGPGTRLTVL.

This clone has just one count. The J gene is TRBJ1-1, the V gene TRBV5-6; TRBD1 is a possible D gene (6 bases). Trimming took off 1 base at V and 1 base at J, with 8 bases between the two ends. The germline V gene has CDR1 SGHDT and CDR2 YYEEEE. The CDR3 has 14 amino acids. The CDR3 loop reads CASSLLGANTEAFF. The DNA for the CDR3 is TGTGCCAGCAGCTTGCTGGGGGCGAACACTGAAGCTTTCTTT.

This rearrangement joins TRBV2 to TRBJ2-3; 9 bases are shared with TRBD1. Trimming at V came to 5 bases and at J to 6 bases, leaving 6 bases not matched to a gene. CDR1 and CDR2 (germline): SNHLY, FYNNEI. CDR3 length: 14 amino acids. DNA for the CDR3: TGTGCCAGCAGTTGGACAGGGGCTAGCGATACGCAGTATTTT. Protein product: CASSWTGASDTQYF.